A selection of T cell receptor beta chains follows, all from one sample in a study of blood T cell repertoires in COVID-19. Clones were sequenced by immunoSEQ multiplex PCR, and TCRdb holds only the in-frame ones, with some missing. The table lists fewer than 700,000 clones, roughly 89% of them singletons. What was sequenced was peripheral blood. The source is a woman aged 45-65 years with COVID-19, enrolled during active disease. Both conserved end residues are part of each CDR3. A D gene is named only where the DNA matches it firmly. Not every row has a clone size; where given, it reads once, few, many or a size class.

size	V	J	D	length	CDR3	DNA
-	TRBV3-1/TRBV3-2	TRBJ2-5	-	13	CASSLLAEETQYF	TGTGCCAGCAGCCTTTTAGCGGAAGAGACCCAGTACTTC
-	TRBV5-1	TRBJ1-1	TRBD1	15	CASSLVQGGNTEAFF	TGCGCCAGCAGCTTGGTGCAGGGGGGCAACACTGAAGCTTTCTTT
-	TRBV10-3	TRBJ2-3	TRBD2	16	CAISPGLAGNTDTQYF	TGTGCCATCAGCCCCGGACTAGCGGGGAACACAGATACGCAGTATTTT
-	TRBV28	TRBJ1-2	TRBD1	18	CASSFPLGTGSQNYGYTF	TGTGCCAGCAGTTTCCCCCTAGGGACAGGGAGCCAAAACTATGGCTACACCTTC
-	TRBV2	TRBJ1-1	-	13	CASSEPGKAEAFF	TGTGCCAGCAGTGAACCGGGGAAGGCTGAAGCTTTCTTT
-	TRBV18	TRBJ1-4	TRBD1	17	CASSLFGPGTANEKLFF	TGTGCCAGCTCACTTTTTGGCCCCGGGACAGCAAATGAAAAACTGTTTTTT
-	TRBV6-5	TRBJ1-1	TRBD1	15	CASSYSDRGDLKVFF	TGTGCCAGCAGTTACTCTGACAGGGGAGACTTGAAAGTTTTCTTT
-	TRBV18	TRBJ1-3	-	15	CASSRGGESGNTIYF	TGTGCCAGCTCACGGGGCGGGGAGTCTGGAAACACCATATATTTT
-	TRBV12-3/TRBV12-4	TRBJ2-7	-	13	CASTLGAGYEQYF	TGTGCCAGCACCCTGGGGGCGGGCTACGAGCAGTACTTC
-	TRBV6-2/TRBV6-3	TRBJ2-3	TRBD2	14	CASSQGLVGDTQYF	TGTGCCAGCAGCCAAGGACTAGTTGGCGATACGCAGTATTTT
once	TRBV19	TRBJ2-3	TRBD2	13	CASSIGGWDTQYF	TGTGCCAGTAGTATCGGGGGGTGGGATACGCAGTATTTT
-	TRBV13	TRBJ1-4	TRBD1	18	CASSSGTGGSTTNEKLFF	TGTGCCAGCAGCTCCGGGACAGGGGGCAGTACAACTAATGAAAAACTGTTTTTT
once	TRBV3-1/TRBV3-2	TRBJ1-2	-	17	CASSPSTPWRVSYGYTF	TGTGCCAGCAGCCCCTCTACCCCCTGGCGGGTTTCCTATGGCTACACCTTC
once	TRBV18	TRBJ2-5	-	15	CASSPPRVLQETQYF	TGTGCCAGCTCACCACCGCGGGTCCTCCAAGAGACCCAGTACTTC
-	TRBV2	TRBJ1-4	-	13	CASSLDTVEKLFF	TGTGCCAGCAGTTTGGACACAGTAGAAAAACTGTTTTTT
-	TRBV28	TRBJ1-5	-	15	CASSYTGFSNQPQHF	TGTGCCAGCAGTTACACAGGGTTTTCCAATCAGCCCCAGCATTTT
once	TRBV19	TRBJ2-1	TRBD2	15	CASSPGRGRGNEQFF	TGTGCCAGTAGTCCAGGGCGGGGGAGGGGCAATGAGCAGTTCTTC
-	TRBV5-1	TRBJ1-4	TRBD1	15	CASSWSGTGDEKLFF	TGCGCCAGCAGCTGGTCCGGGACAGGGGATGAAAAACTGTTTTTT
-	TRBV3-1/TRBV3-2	TRBJ1-2	TRBD1	16	CASSPWPGQGNYGYTF	TGTGCCAGCAGCCCTTGGCCAGGACAGGGAAACTATGGCTACACCTTC
-	TRBV5-1	TRBJ2-1	TRBD1	14	CASSSGTGASEQFF	TGCGCCAGCAGCTCCGGGACAGGGGCCAGTGAGCAGTTCTTC
-	TRBV6-5	TRBJ2-3	-	15	CAVGKRDSSTDTQYF	TGTGCCGTAGGCAAACGGGATTCTAGCACAGATACGCAGTATTTT
once	TRBV13	TRBJ2-7	-	13	CASSFEVSYEQYF	TGTGCCAGCAGCTTTGAAGTGAGTTACGAGCAGTACTTC
-	TRBV30	TRBJ1-4	TRBD1	13	CAYRQGPGEKLFF	TGTGCCTATAGACAGGGGCCGGGTGAAAAACTGTTTTTT
-	TRBV11-2	TRBJ2-7	-	14	CASSFSNRDRKQYF	TGTGCCAGCAGCTTCTCTAACCGCGATAGAAAGCAGTACTTC
-	TRBV7-3	TRBJ2-7	-	14	CASSSNGGTYEQYF	TGTGCCAGCAGCTCAAATGGGGGGACCTACGAGCAGTACTTC
-	TRBV2	TRBJ1-1	-	14	CASSEDWGGTEAFF	TGTGCCAGCAGTGAGGACTGGGGGGGGACTGAAGCTTTCTTT
once	TRBV12-3/TRBV12-4	TRBJ1-1	-	13	CASTLRRGAEAFF	TGTGCCAGCACTCTTAGAAGGGGTGCTGAAGCTTTCTTT
-	TRBV29-1	TRBJ1-1	TRBD1	15	CSHVPAAGGHTEAFF	TGCAGCCACGTACCCGCCGCAGGGGGTCATACTGAAGCTTTCTTT
-	TRBV6-5	TRBJ2-5	-	16	CASSYRSTGFEETQYF	TGTGCCAGCAGTTACAGAAGTACGGGATTCGAAGAGACCCAGTACTTC
-	TRBV30	TRBJ1-5	TRBD1	17	CAWSVGQGIGNNQPQHF	TGTGCCTGGAGTGTAGGACAGGGGATAGGGAACAATCAGCCCCAGCATTTT
once	TRBV27	TRBJ1-2	TRBD1	15	CASSPSGTGLYGYTF	TGTGCCAGCAGCCCCTCCGGGACAGGGCTATATGGCTACACCTTC
-	TRBV2	TRBJ1-5	TRBD1	14	CASMWQGVDQPQHF	TGTGCCAGCATGTGGCAGGGGGTGGATCAGCCCCAGCATTTT